These 31 T cell receptor beta chains share one sample of origin, sequenced in a study of T cells in Graves' hyperthyroidism and ophthalmopathy. The source material, RNA transcripts, was used to amplify TCR beta CDR3 regions. A set of HTBI primers served as the primers for a first-round RT-PCR of the TCR CDR3. Each CDR3 protein is one row after TCRdb ran MiXCR on the multiplex PCR reads. Of under 800,000 distinct CDR3 sequences in the sample, approximately 15% were seen once. The sequencing sample was made of blood. These receptor sequences come from a woman aged 18-29 years with Graves' hyperthyroidism.

As concerns this clonotype: This may be a read error: a much more frequent sequence differs by one nucleotide. J is TRBJ2-2 and V is TRBV20-1; D is tentatively TRBD1 or TRBD2 (5 bases each). V lost 5 bases, J lost 6 bases, and 25 bases lay in between. Germline values: CDR1 DFQATT, CDR2 SNEGSKA (reference sequence). The length of the CDR3 is 17 residues. The CDR3 protein is CSAPKGTLKSWPGELFF. The CDR3 bases are TGCAGTGCTCCTAAAGGGACCCTAAAAAGCTGGCCCGGGGAGCTGTTTTTT.

The chain employs TRBV19 and TRBJ2-5; D ambiguous. Germline V gene sequence: CDR1 LNHDA, CDR2 SQIVND (reference sequence). The CDR3 extends over 15 amino acids. Between the trimmed V and J ends, which lost 1 base and 7 bases, there was a span of 16 bases. The DNA for the CDR3 is TGTGCCAGTAGTATAGGAGGCGGTGCCGCCGGGACCCAGTACTTC. Translating it yields CASSIGGGAAGTQYF.

The CDR3 is CASSESGLSYNEQFF. The CDR3 bases are TGTGCCAGCAGTGAGAGCGGACTTTCCTACAATGAGCAGTTCTTC. The chain employs TRBV25-1 and TRBJ2-1; possibly TRBD2 for D (5 bases). The CDR3 extends over 15 amino acids. V lost 3 bases and J 1 base, leaving 10 bases between the germline ends. The V gene's germline CDR1 is MGHDK and CDR2 SYGVNS.

V and J are TRBV7-2 and TRBJ2-3, with unresolved D. Between the trimmed V and J ends, which lost 5 bases and 2 bases, there was a span of 14 bases. Looked up from germline, CDR1 is SGHTA and CDR2 is FQGNSA. This CDR3 region has 15 residues. The CDR3 reads CASSLRVGFTDTQYF. In DNA form, the CDR3 reads TGTGCCAGCAGCCTTAGGGTCGGATTCACAGATACGCAGTATTTT.

This clonotype was counted ten times or more. The chain couples TRBV30 to TRBJ1-2, with unresolved D. The CDR3 is 12 amino acids. In germline, CDR1 is GTSNPN, CDR2 SVGIG (reference sequence). The V end lost 2 bases, the J end lost 6 bases, and 10 bases lay between the germline ends. For the CDR3, the DNA is TGTGCCTGGAGTAGGCTATTACATGGCTACACCTTC. Translating gives CAWSRLLHGYTF.

The V and J genes are TRBV6-1 and TRBJ2-2; TRBD1 might be the D (5 bases). Trimming cost V 5 bases and J 5 bases, with 12 bases left between them. There are 14 residues in the CDR3. CDR1 and CDR2 from the germline V gene are MNHNS and SASEGT. CDR3 amino acids: CASSYGHKTGELFF. The CDR3, as DNA: TGTGCCAGCAGTTATGGACACAAGACCGGGGAGCTGTTTTTT.

This clonotype has a handful of counts. The chain has TRBV27 and TRBJ2-3, with D possibly matching TRBD2 (5 bases). This CDR3 region has 17 residues. V lost 6 bases to trimming and J lost 5 bases, with 24 bases between them. Germline V gives CDR1 MNHEY, CDR2 SMNVEV (reference sequence). This CDR3 is CASSFRALKRERDTQYF. In DNA, the CDR3 is TGTGCCAGCAGCTTCCGGGCCCTCAAGAGGGAGAGAGATACGCAGTATTTT.

Notes on this clonotype: This may be a read error, as it is one base from a much larger clone. The chain couples TRBV3-1 to TRBJ2-2; weak D call: TRBD1 (6 bases). This CDR3 is built from 15 residues. Trimming took off 6 bases at V and 4 bases at J, with 15 bases between the two ends. In germline, CDR1 is LGHDT, CDR2 YNNKEL (reference sequence). CDR3 protein: CASSPTGHGTGELFF. CDR3 nucleotide sequence: TGTGCCAGCAGTCCTACAGGGCACGGCACCGGGGAGCTGTTTTTT.

The sample holds a few counts of this clonotype. This chain links TRBV4-2 with TRBJ1-1; possibly TRBD1 for D (5 bases). CDR3 length: 14 residues. Trimming took off 1 base at V and 7 bases at J, with 13 bases between the two ends. CDR1 and CDR2 from the germline V gene are LGHNA and YNFKEQ. CDR3 nucleotides: TGTGCCAGCAGCCAAGGGGTTACAGGATTTGAAGCTTTCTTT. Amino acid sequence: CASSQGVTGFEAFF.

This clonotype came up a few times. The rearrangement joins TRBV27 to TRBJ2-2; D is ambiguous. The germline CDR1 and CDR2 sequences are MNHEY and SMNVEV (reference sequence). The V gene lost 7 bases and the J gene lost 6 bases, with 9 bases spanning the gap. This CDR3 has 12 amino acids. CDR3 amino acids: CASTGAAGELFF. CDR3 sequence (DNA): TGTGCCAGCACCGGAGCAGCCGGGGAGCTGTTTTTT.

In its sample, this clonotype was seen many times. V is TRBV13 and J is TRBJ2-1; 9 nucleotides align to TRBD2. Germline-derived CDR1 and CDR2 are PRHDT and FYEKMQ (reference sequence). The V segment lost 1 base and the J segment 6 bases; nucleotides outside the gene matches: 4. The CDR3 consists of 15 residues. The CDR3 region has the DNA TGTGCCAGCAGCTTAGTAGCGGGAGTTGGCAATGAGCAGTTCTTC. It specifies CASSLVAGVGNEQFF.

There are many counts of this clonotype. The chain recombines TRBV11-2 with TRBJ2-4; unclear D gene. With 1 base removed from V and 7 bases from J, the gap between germline ends came to 14 bases. The CDR3 length is 15 residues. Germline assignment: CDR1 SGHAT and CDR2 FQNNGV. The CDR3 loop is CASSLATAERNIQYF. The CDR3 nucleotides are TGTGCCAGCAGCTTAGCAACGGCGGAGAGGAACATTCAGTACTTC.

This clonotype has ten or more counts. The CDR3 spells CAISFDRTNYGYTF. Here the CDR3 DNA reads TGTGCCATCAGCTTCGACAGGACTAACTATGGCTACACCTTC. V usage is TRBV10-3 and J usage is TRBJ1-2; tentative D call: TRBD1 (6 bases). The length of the CDR3 is 14 residues. Trimming took off 6 bases at V and 0 bases at J, with 11 bases between the two ends. In germline, CDR1 is ENHRY, CDR2 SYGVKD.

This clonotype was seen more than once but under ten times. The rearrangement links TRBV6-9 to TRBJ2-7; D gene unclear. Trimming shortened V by 3 bases and J by 2 bases, and 11 bases separated the two germline ends. The CDR3 is 14 residues long. Germline V gives CDR1 MNHGY, CDR2 SVAAGI. CDR3 loop: CASSYLDRTYEQYF. CDR3 coding DNA: TGTGCCAGCAGTTACCTGGACCGCACCTACGAGCAGTACTTC.

This clonotype was counted only a few times. The rearrangement joins TRBV30 to TRBJ2-5; the D gene is possibly TRBD2 (7 bases). Trimming removed 5 bases at V and 3 bases at J, with 16 bases between. Germline V gene sequence: CDR1 GTSNPN, CDR2 SVGIG (reference sequence). CDR3 length: 14 amino acids. The DNA of the CDR3 is TGTGCCTGGCGTAACGCGGGGGCTAAAGAGACCCAGTACTTC. Its translation is CAWRNAGAKETQYF.

The rearrangement links TRBV29-1 to TRBJ2-3; TRBD2 matches 12 bases. Trimming took 2 bases from V and 8 from J; bases not matched to a gene: 11. Germline values: CDR1 SQVTM, CDR2 ANQGSEA. This CDR3 has 16 residues. Here the CDR3 DNA reads TGCAGCGTTGAACATACACTAGCGGGGGGTGGTGTTACGCAGTATTTT. This codes for CSVEHTLAGGGVTQYF.

In its sample, this clonotype was seen a few times. The V gene is TRBV20-1, the J gene TRBJ2-1; D is possibly TRBD2 (5 bases). Germline CDR1 and CDR2: DFQATT and SNEGSKA (reference sequence). The CDR3 consists of 10 residues. The CDR3 DNA reads as TGCAGCGATACTAGAAATGAGCAGTTCTTC. Translating gives CSDTRNEQFF.

V and J are TRBV28 and TRBJ2-5, with 8 bases aligning to TRBD2. This CDR3 contains 17 residues. The V gene's germline CDR1 is MDHEN and CDR2 SYDVKM. With 5 bases clipped from V and 3 bases from J, the junction kept 14 bases outside the gene matches. The CDR3 is CASSNNPAGVWKETQYF. CDR3 in DNA: TGTGCCAGCAGTAATAATCCAGCGGGAGTGTGGAAAGAGACCCAGTACTTC.

This clonotype was recorded many times. The chain uses TRBV20-1 and TRBJ2-7; D remains ambiguous. The CDR3 sequence is 13 residues long. Germline CDR1 and CDR2: DFQATT and SNEGSKA (reference sequence). V was pared by 6 bases and J by 2 bases, with 14 bases between. The CDR3 nucleotides are TGCAGTGCCCCCAGGTCCGGCACCTACGAGCAGTACTTC. Its translation: CSAPRSGTYEQYF.

The chain carries TRBV19 and TRBJ1-1; TRBD1 is a possible D gene (5 bases). Germline V CDR1 and CDR2: LNHDA, SQIVND (reference sequence). Trimming left V 5 bases short and J 0 bases short, with 13 bases between. The CDR3 runs 15 residues. CDR3 in amino acids: CASSVLPGVNTEAFF. The DNA for the CDR3 is TGTGCCAGTAGTGTCCTCCCGGGGGTGAACACTGAAGCTTTCTTT.

V gene TRBV19 combines with J gene TRBJ2-2; D perhaps matches TRBD1 (6 bases). Germline V CDR1 and CDR2: LNHDA, SQIVND (reference sequence). Trimming removed 9 bases from V and 0 bases from J, with 17 bases in between. This CDR3 spans 16 amino acids. CDR3 coding DNA: TGTGCCAGCCTGGGGGCTAGCAGATCGAACACCGGGGAGCTGTTTTTT. This codes for CASLGASRSNTGELFF.

The chain couples TRBV12-3 or TRBV12-4 to TRBJ1-3; D gene unclear. Trimming removed 7 bases at V and 0 bases at J, with 16 bases between. The CDR3 is made up of 16 amino acids. CDR3: CASTTTQVGSGNTIYF. In nucleotides, the CDR3 is TGTGCCAGCACCACCACCCAAGTGGGCTCTGGAAACACCATATATTTT.

The sample holds many counts of this clonotype. This sequence joins TRBV12-3 or TRBV12-4 and TRBJ1-5; perhaps TRBD1 as D (5 bases). The CDR3 extends over 15 amino acids. V lost 5 bases to trimming and J lost 1 base, with 12 bases between them. CDR3 bases: TGTGCCAGCAGTAGATCGGGGGAAAGCAATCAGCCCCAGCATTTT. As protein: CASSRSGESNQPQHF.

This clonotype was observed many times. The chain is built from TRBV30 and TRBJ2-1; D unresolved. The length of the CDR3 is 12 residues. Between the trimmed V and J ends, which lost 0 bases and 7 bases, there was a span of 7 bases. Germline CDR1 is GTSNPN and CDR2 is SVGIG (reference sequence). DNA of the CDR3: TGTGCCTGGAGTGTACTGGGAAATGAGCAGTTCTTC. Translating gives CAWSVLGNEQFF.

This clonotype was counted ten times or more. V gene TRBV7-9 combines with J gene TRBJ2-3; a possible D gene is TRBD2 (5 bases). Per germline, CDR1 SEHNR and CDR2 FQNEAQ (reference sequence). The CDR3 has 16 residues. The V gene lost 1 base and the J gene lost 3 bases, with 14 bases spanning the gap. In DNA form, the CDR3 reads TGTGCCAGCAGCTTAGTGCGGCTAGGAGGTACAGATACGCAGTATTTT. As protein: CASSLVRLGGTDTQYF.

This clonotype was found many times. The V gene is TRBV5-1, the J gene TRBJ2-3; no definite D call. V lost 0 bases to trimming and J lost 0 bases, with 11 bases between them. The CDR3 is made up of 16 amino acids. Germline V CDR1 and CDR2: SGHRS, YFSETQ. CDR3 in amino acids: CASSLVAYLSTDTQYF. CDR3 bases: TGCGCCAGCAGCTTGGTTGCGTACCTAAGCACAGATACGCAGTATTTT.

This clonotype appeared many times. The chain joins TRBV12-3 or TRBV12-4 to TRBJ1-2; D remains unclear. The CDR3 length is 14 residues. Trimming removed 1 base from V and 8 bases from J, with 14 bases in between. The CDR3 here is CASSLGPIAFGYTF. CDR3 sequence (DNA): TGTGCCAGCAGTTTAGGACCCATAGCGTTCGGCTACACCTTC.

CDR3 coding DNA: TGCAGTGCGACACAGGGGGCGACTAACTATGGCTACACCTTC. This gives the protein CSATQGATNYGYTF. The V gene is TRBV20-1, the J gene TRBJ1-2; 9 bases match TRBD1. CDR1 and CDR2 (germline): DFQATT, SNEGSKA (reference sequence). Germline trimming cut 6 bases from V and 0 bases from J; bases unmatched to any gene: 5. This CDR3 spans 14 amino acids.

In this sample, this clonotype turned up many times. The rearrangement links TRBV5-1 to TRBJ1-2; TRBD1 is a possible D gene (6 bases). V gave up 4 bases and J gave up 4 bases, with 17 bases separating them. The CDR3 extends over 15 amino acids. Germline V gene data show CDR1 as SGHRS and CDR2 as YFSETQ. The DNA of the CDR3 is TGCGCCAGCAGCGTACCAAAGGGGGACGGCTATGGCTACACCTTC. Amino acids: CASSVPKGDGYGYTF.

Only a few counts were recorded for this clonotype. The V gene is TRBV24-1, the J gene TRBJ1-5; D is undetermined. This CDR3 spans 13 amino acids. V was cut by 3 bases and J by 8 bases, with 10 bases left in between. Germline lookup yields CDR1 KGHDR and CDR2 SFDVKD. The CDR3 is CATSDPAGEPQHF. The CDR3 DNA follows: TGTGCCACCAGTGATCCCGCGGGTGAGCCCCAGCATTTT.

There are many counts of this clonotype. The chain couples TRBV7-2 to TRBJ2-7; TRBD2 aligns across 7 bases. V lost 1 base to trimming and J lost 3 bases; unmatched junction nucleotides: 6. The V gene's germline CDR1 is SGHTA and CDR2 FQGNSA. The CDR3 has 15 amino acids. The CDR3 sequence is CASSLGVLAVYEQYF. In DNA form, the CDR3 reads TGTGCCAGCAGCTTAGGGGTTCTAGCGGTCTACGAGCAGTACTTC.